A selection of T cell receptor beta chains follows, all from one sample in a study of T-cell memory formation after mild COVID-19. Via MiXCR, TCRdb re-called the 5' RACE reads, giving one row per CDR3 protein. The table has around 150,000 distinct CDR3 sequences, 13% to 15% seen once. The sequenced sample was PBMCs or a T cell subset sorted from them (not recorded which). All receptors come from an adult woman who had mild COVID-19 (a few samples of this study predate the infection). Cell type and time point are not known. Each CDR3 is given with its conserved first and last residue. A D gene is named only where the DNA matches it firmly. Size values are once, few and many counts, or a class for expanded clones, and some rows have none.

J gene | V gene | D gene | clone size | CDR3 protein | CDR3 DNA
TRBJ2-2 | TRBV4-1 | . | many | CASSQSLTDTGELFF | TGCGCCAGCAGCCAATCTTTGACAGACACCGGGGAGCTGTTTTTT
TRBJ2-2 | TRBV5-1 | . | . | CASSLTGKNTGELFF | TGCGCCAGCAGCTTGACAGGGAAGAACACCGGGGAGCTGTTTTTT
TRBJ2-3 | TRBV5-4 | TRBD2 | . | CASSLKGLAGARQDTQYF | TGTGCCAGCAGCCTGAAAGGACTAGCGGGGGCACGCCAGGATACGCAGTATTTT
TRBJ2-1 | TRBV11-2 | . | . | CASSLDSTGYSIEQFF | TGTGCCAGCAGCTTAGATAGTACAGGGTATTCGATTGAGCAGTTCTTC
TRBJ1-5 | TRBV6-5 | . | many | CASSLTERGQPQHF | TGTGCCAGCAGTCTGACAGAACGCGGGCAGCCCCAGCATTTT
TRBJ2-1 | TRBV29-1 | . | few | CSVELSYYEQFF | TGCAGCGTTGAACTCTCCTATTATGAGCAGTTCTTC
TRBJ2-1 | TRBV6-1 | . | few | CASSDIERYNEQFF | TGTGCCAGCAGCGATATTGAAAGATACAATGAGCAGTTCTTC
TRBJ2-1 | TRBV5-8 | . | . | CASRLGGNEQFF | TGTGCCAGCAGGCTAGGAGGCAATGAGCAGTTCTTC
TRBJ2-6 | TRBV27 | TRBD1 | . | CASSFSRRGQGNSGANVLTF | TGTGCCAGCAGTTTCTCACGGAGGGGACAGGGCAACTCTGGGGCCAACGTCCTGACTTTC
TRBJ2-1 | TRBV20-1 | TRBD2 | many | CSASPSFLAGGLSYNEQFF | TGCAGTGCTAGTCCTAGCTTCCTAGCGGGGGGACTCTCCTACAATGAGCAGTTCTTC
TRBJ2-5 | TRBV6-5 | TRBD2 | . | CASSLAGTRRETQYF | TGTGCCAGCAGTCTTGCCGGGACTAGGAGAGAGACCCAGTACTTC
TRBJ1-5 | TRBV24-1 | . | few | CATSTFRTATSNQPQHF | TGTGCCACCAGTACGTTCCGGACAGCCACTAGCAATCAGCCCCAGCATTTT
TRBJ1-1 | TRBV7-2 | . | . | CASSSDIRGSTEAFF | TGTGCCAGCAGCTCAGATATAAGGGGGAGCACTGAAGCTTTCTTT
TRBJ2-3 | TRBV9 | . | . | CASSVRVRGTDTQYF | TGTGCCAGCAGCGTCCGGGTCAGGGGCACAGATACGCAGTATTTT
TRBJ2-3 | TRBV12-3/TRBV12-4 | TRBD1 | . | CASSDGDRGLDTQYF | TGTGCCAGCAGTGATGGGGACAGGGGGCTAGATACGCAGTATTTT
TRBJ2-2 | TRBV6-5 | TRBD2 | . | CASHFLGLAGGGDTGELFF | TGTGCCAGTCATTTTCTCGGACTAGCGGGAGGCGGGGACACCGGGGAGCTGTTTTTT
TRBJ2-7 | TRBV12-3/TRBV12-4 | . | . | CASSWGRRGGPYEQYF | TGTGCCAGCAGTTGGGGTCGTAGGGGGGGCCCCTACGAGCAGTACTTC
TRBJ2-7 | TRBV12-3/TRBV12-4 | . | . | CASSLDPGAFSYEQYF | TGTGCCAGCAGCCTAGACCCTGGGGCATTCTCCTACGAGCAGTACTTC
TRBJ2-4 | TRBV6-5 | TRBD1 | few | CASSYDRGGPNIQYF | TGTGCCAGCAGTTACGACAGGGGGGGGCCGAACATTCAGTACTTC
TRBJ2-5 | TRBV4-1 | TRBD2 | . | CASRRYGGTVQETQYF | TGCGCCAGCAGGCGTTACGGGGGGACCGTACAAGAGACCCAGTACTTC
TRBJ1-6 | TRBV7-9 | TRBD1 | few | CASRHSNRGNSPLHF | TGTGCCAGCAGACATAGTAACAGGGGCAATTCACCCCTCCACTTT
TRBJ2-6 | TRBV6-2/TRBV6-3 | . | few | CASTKRGDGANVLTF | TGTGCCAGCACCAAAAGGGGTGATGGGGCCAACGTCCTGACTTTC
TRBJ2-3 | TRBV5-5 | . | . | CASSLGYMPHGTDTQYF | TGTGCCAGCAGCTTGGGGTACATGCCCCATGGGACAGATACGCAGTATTTT
TRBJ2-1 | TRBV9 | . | . | CASSVQLNNEQFF | TGTGCCAGCAGCGTCCAACTGAACAATGAGCAGTTCTTC
TRBJ2-5 | TRBV13 | . | . | CASSQGGVQETQYF | TGTGCCAGCAGCCAAGGGGGGGTACAAGAGACCCAGTACTTC
TRBJ2-7 | TRBV9 | . | few | CASSVTDYPHEQYF | TGTGCCAGCAGCGTTACAGATTACCCCCACGAGCAGTACTTC
TRBJ2-3 | TRBV29-1 | . | . | CSASSGLRSTDTQYF | TGCAGCGCTTCTTCGGGGTTACGTAGCACAGATACGCAGTATTTT
TRBJ1-1 | TRBV2 | . | few | CASSEAGGVGTEAFF | TGTGCCAGCAGTGAGGCTGGGGGGGTCGGCACTGAAGCTTTCTTT
TRBJ2-3 | TRBV24-1 | TRBD1 | . | CATSDRDRSTDTQYF | TGTGCCACCAGTGATCGGGACAGAAGCACAGATACGCAGTATTTT
TRBJ2-1 | TRBV9 | . | few | CASSVGTITGNEQFF | TGTGCCAGCAGCGTAGGTACAATCACAGGGAATGAGCAGTTCTTC
TRBJ2-3 | TRBV30 | . | . | CAWSVASIGDTQYF | TGTGCCTGGAGTGTTGCCAGTATTGGGGATACGCAGTATTTT
TRBJ2-1 | TRBV7-3 | TRBD1 | . | CASSLTGIDEQFF | TGTGCCAGCAGCCTGACAGGGATCGATGAGCAGTTCTTC
TRBJ2-6 | TRBV5-1 | TRBD2 | few | CASSLGQRGGANVLTF | TGCGCCAGCAGCTTGGGGCAGCGGGGTGGGGCCAACGTCCTGACTTTC
TRBJ1-2 | TRBV9 | . | . | CASSVVGGARGYTF | TGTGCCAGCAGCGTAGTAGGGGGTGCAAGGGGCTACACCTTC
TRBJ2-3 | TRBV10-3 | TRBD2 | . | CAIMGGGSSTDTQYF | TGTGCCATCATGGGCGGGGGATCTAGCACAGATACGCAGTATTTT
TRBJ2-1 | TRBV9 | TRBD2 | . | CASSVDRAQRGDEQFF | TGTGCCAGCAGCGTAGACCGGGCCCAGCGGGGGGATGAGCAGTTCTTC
TRBJ2-3 | TRBV5-1 | . | many | CASSLGGRSDTQYF | TGCGCCAGCAGCTTGGGGGGAAGGTCCGATACGCAGTATTTT
TRBJ1-2 | TRBV29-1 | . | . | CSVEDLGNLGYTF | TGCAGCGTTGAAGATCTGGGGAATCTTGGCTACACCTTC
TRBJ2-3 | TRBV5-1 | . | . | CASSLMSPGDTQYF | TGCGCCAGCAGCTTGATGTCGCCAGGGGATACGCAGTATTTT
TRBJ2-7 | TRBV7-8 | TRBD1 | few | CASSSRPTGRLREQYF | TGTGCCAGCAGCTCTCGCCCGACAGGGCGTTTAAGGGAGCAGTACTTC
TRBJ2-5 | TRBV3-2 | . | . | CASSPADRGPQETQYF | TGTGCCAGCAGCCCGGCGGACAGGGGCCCCCAAGAGACCCAGTACTTC
TRBJ2-7 | TRBV18 | . | . | CASSLITHEQYF | TGTGCCAGCTCACTTATCACCCACGAGCAGTACTTC
TRBJ2-5 | TRBV4-1 | . | few | CASSQGQGTAETQYF | TGCGCCAGCAGCCAAGGGCAGGGAACGGCCGAGACCCAGTACTTC
TRBJ1-6 | TRBV5-5 | . | few | CASSLAGDSPLHF | TGTGCCAGCAGCTTGGCCGGGGATTCACCCCTCCACTTT
TRBJ2-3 | TRBV20-1 | . | few | CSAEESHSTQYF | TGCAGTGCTGAGGAAAGTCACAGTACGCAGTATTTT
TRBJ2-1 | TRBV21-1 | . | few | CARFSKEQFF | TGTGCCAGGTTTTCGAAAGAGCAGTTCTTC